These 27 T cell receptor beta chains were all obtained from the same sample, sequenced in a study of shared clonotypes between healthy human individuals. Naive CD8 isolation took CD45RO-negative cells positively selected for CCR7 and excluded terminally differentiated effector memory CD45RA+ cells. TCRdb's table, derived via immunoSEQ multiplex PCR, lists solely in-frame clones and lacks some. The sample records fewer than 1 million clones, approximately 96% being singletons. Sequencing was performed on naive CD8+ T cells sorted from blood. Receptors were obtained from a man under 40 in good health.

The chain recombines TRBV11-2 with TRBJ2-5, with D possibly being TRBD1 (5 bases). The CDR3 spans 13 residues. The germline gives CDR1 SGHAT, CDR2 FQNNGV. V was cut by 2 bases and J by 4 bases, with 8 bases left in between. CDR3 nucleotide sequence: TGTGCCAGCAGCTTATTACAGGCAGAGACCCAGTACTTC. It is translated as CASSLLQAETQYF.

In DNA, the CDR3 is TGTGCCAGCAGCGTAGCGGTGGGGTTCTACGAGCAGTACTTC. It translates to CASSVAVGFYEQYF. The chain recombines TRBV9 with TRBJ2-7, with D uncertain. Trimming cost V 0 bases and J 3 bases, with 10 bases left between them. Germline V CDR1 and CDR2: SGDLS, YYNGEE. This CDR3 region has 14 residues.

Note on this clone: This sample includes further DNA sequences coding for the same CDR3. The chain recombines TRBV27 with TRBJ1-5; D gene ambiguous. CDR3 length: 13 residues. Trimming took off 5 bases at V and 3 bases at J, with 8 bases between the two ends. Germline lookup yields CDR1 MNHEY and CDR2 SMNVEV (reference sequence). The CDR3 coding sequence is TGTGCCAGCAGTCTAGGGATCAATCAGCCCCAGCATTTT. Translating gives CASSLGINQPQHF.

CDR3 residues: CASADPRRGKSSYEQYF. The CDR3 DNA follows: TGCGCCAGCGCGGACCCCCGGCGGGGGAAAAGCTCCTACGAGCAGTACTTC. The rearrangement joins TRBV4-1 to TRBJ2-7; the match to TRBD2 covers 7 bases. V trimming: 8 bases; J trimming: 0 bases; junction bases outside the gene matches: 16. The CDR3 runs to 17 residues. The germline gives CDR1 MGHRA, CDR2 YSYEKL.

This clone was observed a single time. The CDR3, as DNA: TGTGCCAGCAGCCACGGGACTAGCGGGAGGGTAGAGCAGTTCTTC. Protein: CASSHGTSGRVEQFF. This chain uses TRBV7-8 with TRBJ2-1; 16 nucleotides agree with TRBD2. Germline V gene lookup returns CDR1 SGHVS and CDR2 FQNEAQ. Trimming cost V 5 bases and J 10 bases; bases outside gene matches: 5. This CDR3 region has 15 residues.

The genes are TRBV5-1 and TRBJ2-1, with D possibly TRBD2 on 6 matching bases. CDR3 size: 13 residues. Germline CDR1 SGHRS, CDR2 YFSETQ. Between the trimmed V and J ends, which lost 6 bases and 1 base, there was a span of 8 bases. In DNA form, the CDR3 reads TGCGCCAGCACCGCGGGGTCCTACAATGAGCAGTTCTTC. Translating gives CASTAGSYNEQFF.

V gene TRBV19 combines with J gene TRBJ2-3; TRBD1 might be the D (5 bases). This CDR3 has 12 amino acids. The V gene lost 7 bases and the J gene lost 4 bases, with 9 bases spanning the gap. CDR1 is LNHDA, CDR2 SQIVND, per germline (reference sequence). CDR3 DNA sequence: TGTGCCAGTACCCAGGGCCCAGATACGCAGTATTTT. Protein product: CASTQGPDTQYF.

The V and J genes are TRBV27 and TRBJ2-3; weak D call: TRBD2 (5 bases). Deletions cut 1 base from V and 0 bases from J, with 5 bases between. Germline assignment: CDR1 MNHEY and CDR2 SMNVEV (reference sequence). This CDR3 has 14 residues. The CDR3 protein is CASSLWTSTDTQYF. The CDR3 DNA is TGTGCCAGCAGTTTATGGACTAGCACAGATACGCAGTATTTT.

This chain uses TRBV19 with TRBJ2-1; D is possibly TRBD1 (7 bases). Trimming cost V 6 bases and J 8 bases, with 17 bases left between them. This CDR3 contains 14 residues. The germline V gene has CDR1 LNHDA and CDR2 SQIVND (reference sequence). DNA for the CDR3: TGTGCCAGTAGCCCCGCCGCAGGGGGGTATGAGCAGTTCTTC. Protein: CASSPAAGGYEQFF.

V and J are TRBV4-3 and TRBJ2-7, with TRBD2 matching 7 bases. Germline-derived CDR1 and CDR2 are LGHNA and YSLEER. The junction had 3 bases not matched to a gene; V was cut back by 4 bases and J by 0 bases. The CDR3 is made up of 14 amino acids. The CDR3 nucleotides are TGCGCCAGCAGCCTGGGGAGGGGCTCCTACGAGCAGTACTTC. Translating it yields CASSLGRGSYEQYF.

About this clone itself: This same CDR3 is encoded by further DNA sequences in the sample. This chain joins TRBV7-9 and TRBJ1-5; tentative D call: TRBD1 (5 bases). CDR1 and CDR2 from the germline V gene are SEHNR and FQNEAQ (reference sequence). This CDR3 spans 12 amino acids. V lost 5 bases to trimming and J lost 7 bases, with 9 bases between them. The CDR3 DNA is TGTGCCAGCAGCCCAGGGAGCCAGCCCCAGCATTTT. Translating gives CASSPGSQPQHF.

V usage is TRBV29-1 and J usage is TRBJ2-7, with D maybe TRBD2 (5 bases). Germline CDR1 reads SQVTM; CDR2 reads ANQGSEA. The V end lost 5 bases, the J end lost 7 bases, and 15 bases lay between the germline ends. This CDR3 has 12 residues. The DNA for the CDR3 is TGCAGCGTTCTAGGCTCGACGGGGGAGCAGTACTTC. It codes for CSVLGSTGEQYF.

CDR3 sequence (DNA): TGTGCCAGCAGCTCTACAGAGATGAACACTGAAGCTTTCTTT. It translates to CASSSTEMNTEAFF. The chain couples TRBV7-9 to TRBJ1-1; D gene uncertain. The CDR3 loop spans 14 amino acids. Trimming left V 4 bases short and J 0 bases short, with 9 bases between. Germline-derived CDR1 and CDR2 are SEHNR and FQNEAQ (reference sequence).

This chain joins TRBV27 and TRBJ2-1; 10 bases fit TRBD2. Trimming at V came to 8 bases and at J to 8 bases, leaving 15 bases not matched to a gene. This CDR3 region has 16 residues. Germline assignment: CDR1 MNHEY and CDR2 SMNVEV (reference sequence). CDR3 residues: CASGLYSGRTADEQFF. The CDR3 bases are TGTGCCAGCGGGTTATATAGCGGGAGGACCGCGGATGAGCAGTTCTTC.

The chain recombines TRBV7-9 with TRBJ1-3; D unresolved. The CDR3 runs to 14 residues. The germline V gene has CDR1 SEHNR and CDR2 FQNEAQ (reference sequence). V was shortened by 5 bases and J by 0 bases, with 8 bases between the two germline ends. The CDR3 DNA sequence: TGTGCCAGCAGCCCAGTGGCCTCTGGAAACACCATATATTTT. Translation gives CASSPVASGNTIYF. Full variable domain (outside the CDR3, taken from reference TRBV7-9 and TRBJ1-3): DTGVSQNPRHKITKRGQNVTFRCDPISEHNRLYWYRQTLGQGPEFLTYFQNEAQLEKSRLLSDRFSAERPKGSFSTLEIQRTEQGDSAMYLCASSPVASGNTIYFGEGSWLTVV.

V and J are TRBV18 and TRBJ2-1; 9 bases are a match to TRBD1. The ends lost 1 base at V and 4 bases at J; junction bases unmatched: 5. The CDR3 has 16 amino acids. Per the germline V gene, CDR1 is KGHSH and CDR2 is LQKENI. In DNA, the CDR3 is TGTGCCAGCTCACCACGGACAGGGGAGAATTACAATGAGCAGTTCTTC. It encodes CASSPRTGENYNEQFF. Using reference TRBV18 and TRBJ2-1 for the parts outside the CDR3, the full variable domain is NAGVMQNPRHLVRRRGQEARLRCSPMKGHSHVYWYRQLPEEGLKFMVYLQKENIIDESGMPKERFSAEFPKEGPSILRIQQVVRGDSAAYFCASSPRTGENYNEQFFGPGTRLTVL.

This CDR3 reads CASSSQGQADNEQFF. CDR3 nucleotide sequence: TGTGCCAGCAGTTCCCAGGGACAGGCTGACAATGAGCAGTTCTTC. This chain joins TRBV6-5 and TRBJ2-1, with 8 positions matching TRBD1. The V gene's germline CDR1 is MNHEY and CDR2 SVGAGI. CDR3 size: 15 residues. With V trimmed by 4 bases and J by 5 bases, 7 bases remained unmatched.

With respect to this clone: Other DNA sequences in this sample translate to the same CDR3. The DNA for the CDR3 is TGTGCCAGCAGTCGTACCGGGGAGCTGTTTTTT. Its translation is CASSRTGELFF. V gene TRBV7-9 combines with J gene TRBJ2-2; unclear D gene. V was trimmed by 6 bases and J by 5 bases, leaving 4 bases between them. The CDR3 has 11 amino acids. Germline loops: CDR1 SEHNR, CDR2 FQNEAQ (reference sequence). Full variable domain (outside the CDR3, taken from reference TRBV7-9 and TRBJ2-2): DTGVSQNPRHKITKRGQNVTFRCDPISEHNRLYWYRQTLGQGPEFLTYFQNEAQLEKSRLLSDRFSAERPKGSFSTLEIQRTEQGDSAMYLCASSRTGELFFGEGSRLTVL.

The chain uses TRBV11-2 and TRBJ2-1; D unresolved. V gave up 1 base and J gave up 7 bases, with 11 bases separating them. Germline CDR1 is SGHAT and CDR2 is FQNNGV. This CDR3 is built from 14 residues. CDR3 loop: CASSLGGNENEQFF. The CDR3 bases are TGTGCCAGCAGCTTAGGCGGTAACGAAAATGAGCAGTTCTTC.

The chain couples TRBV9 to TRBJ2-3; TRBD1 or TRBD2 may be the D gene (5 bases each). This CDR3 is built from 19 residues. The germline CDR1 and CDR2 sequences are SGDLS and YYNGEE. V lost 3 bases to trimming and J lost 2 bases, with 25 bases between them. The CDR3 nucleotides read TGTGCCAGCAGCGCTGGAGGACATCCAGGGCGAACCTACACAGATACGCAGTATTTT. Its translation is CASSAGGHPGRTYTDTQYF.

As regards this clone: The germline gene is not matched at one end of the junction; a read error may be the cause. This chain uses TRBV20-1 with TRBJ2-7; D not resolved. The germline V gene has CDR1 DFQATT and CDR2 SNEGSKA (reference sequence). The CDR3 spans 11 residues. The CDR3 is CRQESSYEQYF. In nucleotides, the CDR3 is TGTCGGCAGGAGAGCTCCTACGAGCAGTACTTC.

This chain uses TRBV27 with TRBJ2-7; D is possibly TRBD2 (5 bases). From germline, CDR1 is MNHEY and CDR2 SMNVEV (reference sequence). CDR3 length: 13 residues. The V gene lost 7 bases and the J gene lost 3 bases, with 13 bases spanning the gap. The DNA for the CDR3 is TGTGCCAGCAAGGGAGAGCTCAACTACGAGCAGTACTTC. Protein product: CASKGELNYEQYF.

The CDR3 DNA sequence: TGTGCCAGCAGCCGACCGGGACTAGCGGGAGACCGCGAGCAGTACTTC. Its protein is CASSRPGLAGDREQYF. The chain combines TRBV2 with TRBJ2-7, with 14 positions matching TRBD2. Trimming at V came to 6 bases and at J to 6 bases, leaving 10 bases not matched to a gene. There are 16 residues in the CDR3. CDR1 and CDR2 from the germline V gene are SNHLY and FYNNEI.

The rearrangement uses TRBV19 and TRBJ2-7; TRBD1 might be the D (7 bases). Per the germline V gene, CDR1 is LNHDA and CDR2 is SQIVND (reference sequence). V was trimmed by 8 bases and J by 5 bases, leaving 16 bases between them. CDR3 size: 13 residues. The CDR3 DNA reads TGTGCCAGTTCTCAGACAGGGAGGAACGAGCAGTACTTC. Protein: CASSQTGRNEQYF.

J is TRBJ2-7 and V is TRBV27; 7 positions agree with TRBD1. The junction had 12 bases not matched to a gene; V was cut back by 8 bases and J by 5 bases. Germline V gives CDR1 MNHEY, CDR2 SMNVEV (reference sequence). The CDR3 sequence is 14 residues long. The CDR3 nucleotides read TGTGCCAGCGCAGAGACAGGGTTCATCCACGAGCAGTACTTC. The encoded protein is CASAETGFIHEQYF.

This rearrangement joins TRBV7-9 to TRBJ2-2, with D uncertain. CDR1 SEHNR and CDR2 FQNEAQ come from the germline V gene (reference sequence). This CDR3 spans 12 amino acids. V was shortened by 5 bases and J by 6 bases, with 7 bases between the two germline ends. The CDR3 coding sequence is TGTGCCAGCAGCAACCATTCCGGGGAGCTGTTTTTT. Residues: CASSNHSGELFF.

This chain connects TRBV11-2 to TRBJ2-3; unclear D gene. The CDR3 covers 13 residues. Germline values: CDR1 SGHAT, CDR2 FQNNGV. V gave up 2 bases and J gave up 2 bases, with 5 bases separating them. The DNA of the CDR3 is TGTGCCAGCAGCTTACACTTCACAGATACGCAGTATTTT. It is translated as CASSLHFTDTQYF. Combining the CDR3 with reference TRBV11-2 and TRBJ2-3 gives the whole variable domain EAGVAQSPRYKIIEKRQSVAFWCNPISGHATLYWYQQILGQGPKLLIQFQNNGVVDDSQLPKDRFSAERLKGVDSTLKIQPAKLEDSAVYLCASSLHFTDTQYFGPGTRLTVL.